Below, one T cell receptor beta chain is given with its context. Antigen unknown. This sample stems from a study of cytomegalovirus exposure and HLA in healthy donors. Study-wide background: The approximately 110 validation repertoires used the same platform as the 500 to 700 first-cohort repertoires, a later analysis reported.

With 4 bases clipped from V and 0 bases from J, the junction kept 9 bases outside the gene matches. This CDR3 spans 17 amino acids. Per germline, CDR1 MNHNS and CDR2 SASEGT. Study-level points and caveats: The authors enumerated over 150 TCR beta chains as linked to cytomegalovirus.

The repertoire was sequenced with immunoSEQ multiplex PCR; TCRdb's copy has only in-frame clones and lacks some. The repertoire consists of roughly 280,000 clones, with approximately 86% occurring once and the leading ten covering roughly 1%. The sample was PBMCs. This chain uses TRBV6-1 with TRBJ2-7, with 10 bases lining up with TRBD1. The clonotype originates from a young woman in good health and CMV-seronegative. The CDR3: CASSARDRGPSSYEQYF. The CDR3, as DNA: TGTGCCAGCAGTGCCCGGGACAGGGGCCCTAGCTCCTACGAGCAGTACTTC.